This T cell receptor beta chain was sequenced during a study of T-cell reconstitution after alpha-beta-depleted transplantation in children. Study-wide points: It was surviving recipient T cells and thymic progenitors that gave some patients high TCRbeta diversity at day 60. T-cell numbers and diversity one year post-transplant derived largely from freshly generated T cells. Where alpha-beta T cells came from about two months after transplant was reportedly several hundred expanded graft clones.

Comments on this clonotype: Its antigen remains unidentified.

Library preparation (for TCRbeta) was performed with unique molecular identifiers. TCRdb redid the calling of the PCR reads with MiXCR, one entry per CDR3 protein. The repertoire holds around 700,000 distinct CDR3 sequences, with over 10% as singletons. Trimming stripped 0 bases from V and 2 bases from J, with 8 bases between. The germline V gene encodes CDR1 DFQATT and CDR2 SNEGSKA (reference sequence). The CDR3 spans 15 residues. The V and J genes are TRBV20-1 and TRBJ2-6; D is uncertain. This sequence was found in a girl aged 2 to 10 with congenital amegakaryocytic thrombocytopenia, due to receive a stem cell transplant. The sequencing here drew on PBMCs, taken before TCRalphabeta/CD19-depleted stem cell transplant. CDR3 bases: TGCAGTGCTAGAGATCAAGCCACTGGGGCCAACGTCCTGACTTTC. Encoded protein: CSARDQATGANVLTF.